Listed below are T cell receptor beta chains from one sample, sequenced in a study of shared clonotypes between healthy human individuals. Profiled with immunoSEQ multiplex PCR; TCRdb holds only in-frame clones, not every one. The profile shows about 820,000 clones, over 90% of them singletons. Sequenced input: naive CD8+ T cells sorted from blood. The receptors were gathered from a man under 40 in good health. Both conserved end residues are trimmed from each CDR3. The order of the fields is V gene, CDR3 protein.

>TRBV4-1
ASSQDRGGAEAF
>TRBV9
ASSGTGNQPQH
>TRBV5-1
ASSGAGGLTDTQY
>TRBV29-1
SVEGSGTYEQY
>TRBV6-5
ASSFGGADEQF
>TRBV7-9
ASSPSGARETQY
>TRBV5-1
ASSGDQRISYNEQF
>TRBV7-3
ASSLVLGELF
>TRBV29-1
SVEGGRGSAGELF
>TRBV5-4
ASSGRPGGGEAEQY
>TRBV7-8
ASSLVVRRVGAEKLF
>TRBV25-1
ASSEYKATNEKLF
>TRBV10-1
ASSESRWGEQY
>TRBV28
ASRAQTYEQY
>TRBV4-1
ASSQVSEPYNEQF
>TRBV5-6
ASSLQQGPFNQPQH
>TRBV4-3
ASSQAGSYNEQF
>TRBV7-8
ASKWYQETQY
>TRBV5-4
ASSYLGTYDSYEQY
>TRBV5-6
ASSLYPTGSYEQY
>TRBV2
ASLTIGYT
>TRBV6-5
ASGRRGNQPQH
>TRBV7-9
ASSSLAAHYEQY
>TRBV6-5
ASRYGGAGSTDTQY
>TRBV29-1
SVALRGRESYEQY
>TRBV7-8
ASSLATAGYNEQF
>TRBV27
ASSRGNEQF
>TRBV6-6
ASNLGDSSTDTQY
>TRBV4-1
ASSQDRSNQPQH
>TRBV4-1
ASSQERQGLAEAF
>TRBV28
ASSFLRTGSYEQY
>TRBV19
ASSIGTGYDTGELF
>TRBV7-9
ASSSSRDRYEQY
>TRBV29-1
SVDQQTGELF
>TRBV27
ASSLMGREKVTGELF
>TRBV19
ASMADTNTGELF
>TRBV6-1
ASRARTSGSNEQY
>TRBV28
ASSAYVGTEEKLF
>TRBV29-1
SVEPLTGKAGAEQF
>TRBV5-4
ASSLGLVNEQF
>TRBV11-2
ASSLVAGFANYGYT
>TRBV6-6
ASSYAEGGGYEQY
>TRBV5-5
ASTAGGVGEQY
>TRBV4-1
ASSPGTAGETQY
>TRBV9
ASSTGAGQGDEQY
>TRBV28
ASSSPLLGVTEAF
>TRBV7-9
ASSIIRQGGTKNIQY
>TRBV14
ASRAWGEGYT
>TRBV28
ASSFRAVRETQY
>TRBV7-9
ASSLLREASPEQF
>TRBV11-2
ASSAGDRGVTEAF
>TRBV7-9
ASTPYINEQF
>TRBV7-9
ASSLIQGAKNIQY
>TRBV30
AWGRGLSGANVLT
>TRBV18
ASSPKTGHSGNTIY
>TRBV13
ASSSRNGELSSYNEQF
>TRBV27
ASSPGLAGVNEQF